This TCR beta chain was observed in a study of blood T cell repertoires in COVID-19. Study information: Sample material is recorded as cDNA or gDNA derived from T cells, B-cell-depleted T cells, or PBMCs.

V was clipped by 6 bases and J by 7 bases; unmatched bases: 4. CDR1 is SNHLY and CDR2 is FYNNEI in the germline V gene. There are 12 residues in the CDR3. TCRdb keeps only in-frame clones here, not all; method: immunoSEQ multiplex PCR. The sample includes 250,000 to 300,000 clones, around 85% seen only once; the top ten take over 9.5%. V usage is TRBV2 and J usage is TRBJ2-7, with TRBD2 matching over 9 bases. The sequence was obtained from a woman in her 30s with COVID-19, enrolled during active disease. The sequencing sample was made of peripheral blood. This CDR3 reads CASRGTSQEQYF. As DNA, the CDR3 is TGTGCCAGCAGGGGGACTAGCCAGGAGCAGTACTTC.